One sample yielded the 13 T cell receptor beta chains listed below, sequenced in a study of cytomegalovirus exposure and HLA in healthy donors. The PCR employed 60 Vbeta primers together with 13 Jbeta primers. Libraries were prepared by immunoSEQ multiplex PCR; TCRdb keeps only in-frame clonotypes and omits some of them. This listing includes roughly 120,000 clones. Source material: PBMCs. These receptors all come from a young man in good health and CMV-seronegative.

The chain combines TRBV7-9 with TRBJ1-1; D is unresolved. The germline V gene has CDR1 SEHNR and CDR2 FQNEAQ (reference sequence). The CDR3 is 14 amino acids. Trimming pared 6 bases from V and 3 bases from J, leaving 14 bases between. CDR3 sequence: CASSPGVVDTEAFF. As DNA, the CDR3 is TGTGCCAGCAGTCCCGGGGTGGTGGACACTGAAGCTTTCTTT.

The chain is built from TRBV19 and TRBJ1-6; 8 nucleotides line up with TRBD1. Germline values: CDR1 LNHDA, CDR2 SQIVND (reference sequence). Unmatched junction bases numbered 7, after V lost 8 bases and J lost 7 bases. The CDR3 spans 14 residues. CDR3 amino acids: CASGGTGGNSPLHF. The CDR3 DNA follows: TGTGCCAGTGGAGGAACAGGGGGAAATTCACCCCTCCACTTT.

The rearrangement uses TRBV29-1 and TRBJ2-4; 7 positions match TRBD1. V lost 6 bases, J lost 0 bases, and 2 bases stayed unmatched. The CDR3 spans 13 residues. The germline V gene has CDR1 SQVTM and CDR2 ANQGSEA. CDR3 protein: CSVRGLAKNIQYF. For the CDR3, the DNA is TGCAGCGTCAGGGGGTTAGCCAAAAACATTCAGTACTTC.

The chain couples TRBV5-6 to TRBJ1-3; tentative D call: TRBD1 (5 bases). From germline, CDR1 is SGHDT and CDR2 YYEEEE. The CDR3 is 18 residues long. Trimming cost V 3 bases and J 2 bases, with 21 bases left between them. CDR3 loop: CASSSLSDSRSAGNTIYF. Here the CDR3 DNA reads TGTGCCAGCAGCTCCTTATCAGACAGCCGCTCAGCTGGAAACACCATATATTTT.

This chain joins TRBV7-9 and TRBJ2-5; D uncertain. Germline loops: CDR1 SEHNR, CDR2 FQNEAQ (reference sequence). The V end was cut by 5 bases, the J end by 4 bases, with 11 bases between. The length of the CDR3 is 13 residues. As DNA, the CDR3 is TGTGCCAGCAGCCCCCCGGGTGGAGAGACCCAGTACTTC. Translated, it gives CASSPPGGETQYF.

CDR3 sequence (DNA): TGTGCCAGCAGCTTCCTCGGACGGGGACTAGTGCTTGGCTCCTACAATGAGCAGTTCTTC. Translating it yields CASSFLGRGLVLGSYNEQFF. The rearrangement links TRBV9 to TRBJ2-1; 8 bases align to TRBD2. The CDR3 runs 20 residues. Germline V gene data show CDR1 as SGDLS and CDR2 as YYNGEE. The V segment lost 4 bases and the J segment 0 bases; nucleotides outside the gene matches: 18.

This chain joins TRBV5-6 and TRBJ2-2; a weak D match, TRBD2 (5 bases). The CDR3 contains 16 residues. Germline CDR1 SGHDT, CDR2 YYEEEE. Trimming removed 4 bases from V and 0 bases from J, with 13 bases in between. This CDR3 reads CASSPDTGSNTGELFF. CDR3 bases: TGTGCCAGCAGCCCGGATACGGGGTCGAACACCGGGGAGCTGTTTTTT.

The V call is TRBV19, the J call TRBJ2-5; D is undetermined. Trimming cost V 10 bases and J 4 bases, with 19 bases left between them. The CDR3 totals 14 residues. The germline V gene has CDR1 LNHDA and CDR2 SQIVND (reference sequence). Here the CDR3 reads CATSPAVWRETQYF. CDR3 DNA sequence: TGTGCCACCTCCCCGGCGGTGTGGCGAGAGACCCAGTACTTC.

The chain joins TRBV19 to TRBJ2-7; D not certain. Germline V lookup: CDR1 LNHDA, CDR2 SQIVND (reference sequence). V shed 3 bases and J shed 4 bases, with 16 bases lying between them. This CDR3 comprises 15 residues. CDR3 loop: CASSIRSAIGYEQYF. In nucleotides, the CDR3 is TGTGCCAGTAGTATCCGGTCAGCGATTGGTTACGAGCAGTACTTC.

This chain joins TRBV4-2 and TRBJ2-3; 8 positions agree with TRBD2. The CDR3 is made up of 16 amino acids. V lost 3 bases, J lost 1 base, and 6 bases stayed unmatched. Germline V CDR1 and CDR2: LGHNA, YNFKEQ. This CDR3 reads CASSHLLAGGTDTQYF. DNA of the CDR3: TGTGCCAGCAGCCATCTTCTAGCGGGCGGCACAGATACGCAGTATTTT.

The chain uses TRBV6-5 and TRBJ2-7; 8 bases align to TRBD2. Trimming took 6 bases from V and 4 from J; bases not matched to a gene: 5. This CDR3 contains 13 residues. Germline V gene sequence: CDR1 MNHEY, CDR2 SVGAGI. The CDR3 bases are TGTGCCAGCAGACGGCGGGGGGTGTACGAGCAGTACTTC. It yields the protein CASRRRGVYEQYF.

The chain has TRBV12-5 and TRBJ2-7; no firm D call. The CDR3 runs to 12 residues. The germline V gene has CDR1 LGHNT and CDR2 FRNRAP. Trimming removed 6 bases from V and 1 base from J, with 7 bases in between. CDR3: CASGPNSYEQYF. The CDR3 coding sequence is TGTGCTAGTGGCCCCAATTCCTACGAGCAGTACTTC.

V gene TRBV18 combines with J gene TRBJ1-6; 10 bases match TRBD1. J lost 7 bases, V lost 4 bases, and 7 bases had no gene match. CDR3 length: 16 amino acids. Looked up from germline, CDR1 is KGHSH and CDR2 is LQKENI. The CDR3 protein is CASSLLPGQGNSPLHF. In DNA, the CDR3 is TGTGCCAGCTCACTTTTGCCGGGACAGGGGAATTCACCCCTCCACTTT.